The next 5 T cell receptor beta chains were all read from a single sample in a study of T cells in women clearing cervical HPV infection. TCRdb keeps only in-frame clones here, not all; method: immunoSEQ multiplex PCR. Its table lists about 20,000 clones. Sequenced sample: blood buffy coat. The receptor source for this set is a woman between 18 and 70 years old with a cervical HPV16 infection that either progressed to CIN3+ or cleared (not recorded which).

About this clone: At one end, the junction sequence differs from germline, possibly due to a read error. The read ends 3 residues early relative to the CDR3; the germline J gene fills the gap. The V call is TRBV7-2, the J call TRBJ2-3; D ambiguous. Germline V gene lookup returns CDR1 SGHTA and CDR2 FQGNSA. The CDR3 runs 13 residues. CDR3 sequence: CASRRALTDAQYF. Incomplete CDR3 DNA: TGTGCCAGCAGAAGGGCCCTCACAGATGCG.

A remark on this clone: The read comes to an end 3 residues before the CDR3 does, leaving the germline J gene to fill in the end. This chain links TRBV4-1 with TRBJ2-7, with a weak D call TRBD1 (7 bases). V lost 1 base, J lost 5 bases, and 18 bases lay in between. The CDR3 sequence is 16 residues long. Germline V gene data show CDR1 as MGHRA and CDR2 as YSYEKL. CDR3 DNA (partial): TGCGCCAGCAGCCAAGCAGGGGGGACCCGACGGAACGAG. As protein: CASSQAGGTRRNE. From start to end, the CDR3 is CASSQAGGTRRNEQYF.

To note about this clone: Sequencing ends 3 residues short of the CDR3 end; the germline J gene provides the rest. The rearrangement joins TRBV5-1 to TRBJ2-1, with a weak D call TRBD1 (6 bases). Germline CDR1 reads SGHRS; CDR2 reads YFSETQ. The V end was cut by 3 bases, the J end by 7 bases, with 17 bases between. This CDR3 comprises 15 residues. The covered CDR3 bases are TGCGCCAGCAGCTCAACAGGGCGGTCAGGTAATGAG. It yields the protein CASSSTGRSGNE. From start to end, the CDR3 is CASSSTGRSGNEQFF.

As concerns this clone: Read data end 3 residues before the CDR3 end; the end is taken from the germline J gene. The rearrangement uses TRBV20-1 and TRBJ1-6, with D perhaps TRBD1 (5 bases). This CDR3 contains 16 residues. Trimming shortened V by 3 bases and J by 2 bases, and 14 bases separated the two germline ends. From germline, CDR1 is DFQATT and CDR2 SNEGSKA (reference sequence). The CDR3 bases that were read are TGCAGTGCTAGGTGGCAGGGAGGGACCTATAATTCACCC. Its translation is CSARWQGGTYNSP. The whole CDR3 protein reads CSARWQGGTYNSPLHF.

CDR3 in amino acids: CASHAGTGNTEAFF. Incomplete CDR3 DNA: TGTGCCAGCCATGCCGGGACAGGTAACACTGAA. V usage is TRBV18 and J usage is TRBJ1-1; 8 bases line up with TRBD1. The sequenced fragment ends 3 residues before the CDR3 boundary, so the rest is inferred from the germline J gene. The CDR3 is made up of 14 amino acids. Per the germline V gene, CDR1 is KGHSH and CDR2 is LQKENI. J gave up 2 bases and V 8 bases, and 7 bases lay outside the gene matches.